Listed here are 30 T cell receptor beta chains from one sample, sequenced in a study of graft-versus-host responses after intestinal transplantation. Sequencing used immunoSEQ multiplex PCR; TCRdb keeps in-frame clones, though not all of them. Here the sample spans 95,000 to 110,000 clones, approximately 88% being singletons. Their specific antigens are unknown. This material consisted of unstimulated CD4+ T cells sorted from spleen or lymph node cells, taken before transplant. The source of these receptors is a human donor who was the organ donor for an intestinal transplant.

The chain combines TRBV7-8 with TRBJ1-1, with D tentatively TRBD1 (5 bases). The CDR3 sequence is 16 residues long. The germline V gene encodes CDR1 SGHVS and CDR2 FQNEAQ. The V gene lost 3 bases and the J gene lost 5 bases, with 19 bases spanning the gap. The CDR3, as DNA: TGTGCCAGCAGCTTCCGGGACGGAAATATGGTGACTGAAGCTTTCTTT. Protein product: CASSFRDGNMVTEAFF. Supplemented by reference TRBV7-8 and TRBJ1-1, the full variable domain reads GAGVSQSPRYKVAKRGQDVALRCDPISGHVSLFWYQQALGQGPEFLTYFQNEAQLDKSGLPSDRFFAERPEGSVSTLKIQRTQQEDSAVYLCASSFRDGNMVTEAFFGQGTRLTVV.

The rearrangement links TRBV5-4 to TRBJ2-7, with D possibly being TRBD1 (6 bases). The CDR3 loop spans 13 amino acids. Per germline, CDR1 SGHNT and CDR2 YYREEE (reference sequence). Deletions cut 5 bases from V and 5 bases from J, with 14 bases between. The CDR3 nucleotides are TGTGCCAGCAGAGACCAGGGGAGAGACGAGCAGTACTTC. Translated: CASRDQGRDEQYF.

V gene TRBV5-1 combines with J gene TRBJ2-1; maybe TRBD2 (6 bases). This CDR3 is built from 15 residues. Germline lookup yields CDR1 SGHRS and CDR2 YFSETQ. The ends were cut back, 4 bases at V and 4 bases at J, with 15 bases in the middle. As DNA, the CDR3 is TGCGCCAGCAGCCTGACTAGTGCAGGGTACAATGAGCAGTTCTTC. Its translation is CASSLTSAGYNEQFF. The entire variable domain, with the rest obtained from reference TRBV5-1 and TRBJ2-1, is as follows: KAGVTQTPRYLIKTRGQQVTLSCSPISGHRSVSWYQQTPGQGLQFLFEYFSETQRNKGNFPGRFSGRQFSNSRSEMNVSTLELGDSALYLCASSLTSAGYNEQFFGPGTRLTVL.

The rearrangement links TRBV5-1 to TRBJ1-6; D gene ambiguous. V was shortened by 1 base and J by 6 bases, with 14 bases between the two germline ends. CDR3 length equals 16 residues. Germline V gene data show CDR1 as SGHRS and CDR2 as YFSETQ. The chain's CDR3 is CASSLTPQIINSPLHF. The DNA for the CDR3 is TGCGCCAGCAGCTTGACCCCCCAGATTATTAATTCACCCCTCCACTTT.

The rearrangement joins TRBV28 to TRBJ2-5; 8 bases match TRBD2. The ends lost 7 bases at V and 4 bases at J; junction bases unmatched: 14. Germline loops: CDR1 MDHEN, CDR2 SYDVKM. The CDR3 spans 16 residues. This chain's CDR3 is CASNPRSGRVAETQYF. CDR3 coding DNA: TGTGCCAGCAATCCTCGGAGCGGGAGAGTAGCAGAGACCCAGTACTTC.

This sequence joins TRBV30 and TRBJ1-3, with D uncertain. Trimming removed 8 bases from V and 0 bases from J, with 14 bases in between. The germline V gene has CDR1 GTSNPN and CDR2 SVGIG (reference sequence). The CDR3 totals 14 residues. The CDR3 loop reads CAVVRRDSGNTIYF. The CDR3 nucleotides read TGTGCCGTAGTTCGGCGGGACTCTGGAAACACCATATATTTT.

The gene calls are TRBV18 and TRBJ1-2; tentative D call: TRBD1 (6 bases). CDR3 length equals 15 residues. The V end lost 5 bases, the J end lost 6 bases, and 19 bases lay between the germline ends. The germline gives CDR1 KGHSH, CDR2 LQKENI. The CDR3 loop is CASSLGQQINHGYTF. CDR3 nucleotides: TGTGCCAGCTCATTGGGACAACAAATAAACCATGGCTACACCTTC.

V gene TRBV20-1 combines with J gene TRBJ1-2; D unclear. Trimming removed 3 bases from V and 3 bases from J, with 5 bases in between. The CDR3 has 11 residues. CDR1 is DFQATT, CDR2 SNEGSKA, per germline (reference sequence). CDR3 in DNA: TGCAGTGCTAGGGGAGACTATGGCTACACCTTC. Translated, it gives CSARGDYGYTF.

The chain is built from TRBV11-2 and TRBJ2-1; TRBD2 matches 12 bases. The CDR3 runs 17 residues. The V gene end was trimmed by 1 base and the J gene end by 2 bases; junction bases not matched to a gene: 3. Germline V gene lookup returns CDR1 SGHAT and CDR2 FQNNGV. CDR3: CASSLVGTSGPYNEQFF. The CDR3 nucleotides are TGTGCCAGCAGCTTAGTTGGGACTAGCGGGCCCTACAATGAGCAGTTCTTC.

This chain joins TRBV14 and TRBJ2-2; either TRBD1 or TRBD2 may fit D (5 bases each). Germline V gene lookup returns CDR1 SGHDN and CDR2 FVKESK. This CDR3 is built from 15 residues. Trimming removed 2 bases from V and 1 base from J, with 8 bases in between. The CDR3: CASSQRDGNTGELFF. Here the CDR3 DNA reads TGTGCCAGCAGCCAAAGGGACGGGAACACCGGGGAGCTGTTTTTT.

This clone was detected once. V gene TRBV29-1 combines with J gene TRBJ1-4, with TRBD1 matching over 7 bases. The CDR3 runs to 13 residues. The trim removed 6 bases at V and 5 bases at J, leaving 6 bases unmatched. The germline gives CDR1 SQVTM, CDR2 ANQGSEA. The CDR3 sequence: CSVAGQLNEKLFF. The CDR3, as DNA: TGCAGCGTCGCGGGACAGCTAAATGAAAAACTGTTTTTT. The entire variable domain, with the rest obtained from reference TRBV29-1 and TRBJ1-4, is as follows: SAVISQKPSRDICQRGTSLTIQCQVDSQVTMMFWYRQQPGQSLTLIATANQGSEATYESGFVIDKFPISRPNLTFSTLTVSNMSPEDSSIYLCSVAGQLNEKLFFGSGTQLSVL.

This clone was observed a single time. The chain is built from TRBV19 and TRBJ1-1; perhaps TRBD1 as D (5 bases). The V end was cut by 3 bases, the J end by 2 bases, with 13 bases between. Germline CDR1 and CDR2: LNHDA and SQIVND (reference sequence). The CDR3 length is 15 residues. This CDR3 is CASSMGGSYNTEAFF. The CDR3 coding sequence is TGTGCCAGTAGTATGGGGGGGAGTTACAACACTGAAGCTTTCTTT.

Note on this clone: Compared with germline, one end of the junction differs, possibly owing to a read error. J is TRBJ2-2 and V is TRBV7-7, with D perhaps matching TRBD2 (5 bases). The CDR3 totals 16 residues. Germline V gene sequence: CDR1 SSHAT, CDR2 FNYEAQ (reference sequence). The CDR3 here is CASSLASGSNTGELFF. Written as DNA, the CDR3 is TGTGCTAGCAGCTTAGCGAGCGGTTCGAACACCGGGGAGCTGTTTTTT.

This rearrangement joins TRBV7-3 to TRBJ1-6; D may be TRBD1 (5 bases). Germline CDR1 is SGHTA and CDR2 is FQGTGA. CDR3 length: 15 residues. The germline V and J ends were trimmed by 0 bases and 10 bases, with 13 bases remaining between them. The CDR3 here is CASSLTAQGGSPLHF. CDR3 DNA sequence: TGTGCCAGCAGCTTAACGGCGCAGGGTGGGTCACCCCTCCACTTT.

This clone was observed once. The CDR3 loop is CASSRQLSGNTIYF. The CDR3 bases are TGTGCCAGTAGTAGGCAGCTCTCTGGAAACACCATATATTTT. V gene TRBV19 combines with J gene TRBJ1-3; D gene unclear. The ends were cut back, 4 bases at V and 0 bases at J, with 7 bases in the middle. From germline, CDR1 is LNHDA and CDR2 SQIVND (reference sequence). This CDR3 is built from 14 residues. Complete variable domain (other parts from reference TRBV19 and TRBJ1-3): DGGITQSPKYLFRKEGQNVTLSCEQNLNHDAMYWYRQDPGQGLRLIYYSQIVNDFQKGDIAEGYSVSREKKESFPLTVTSAQKNPTAFYLCASSRQLSGNTIYFGEGSWLTVV.

This chain joins TRBV7-6 and TRBJ2-1; TRBD1 is a possible D gene (5 bases). Trimming left V 5 bases short and J 8 bases short, with 22 bases between. The CDR3 covers 16 residues. Germline V gives CDR1 SGHVS, CDR2 FNYEAQ. For the CDR3, the DNA is TGTGCCAGCAGCCTTAGTACATTCGGTGGGGCAGATGAGCAGTTCTTC. This gives the protein CASSLSTFGGADEQFF.

The chain couples TRBV5-1 to TRBJ2-2; D is undetermined. V was cut by 4 bases and J by 4 bases, with 17 bases left in between. From germline, CDR1 is SGHRS and CDR2 YFSETQ. The CDR3 runs 16 residues. The DNA of the CDR3 is TGCGCCAGCAGCCTCCGACTGAGCACGGGCACCGGGGAGCTGTTTTTT. It specifies CASSLRLSTGTGELFF.

The CDR3 is CASSRSGGASTDTQYF. CDR3 bases: TGTGCCAGCAGTCGAAGCGGGGGGGCTAGCACAGATACGCAGTATTTT. The chain uses TRBV7-3 and TRBJ2-3, with 10 bases fitting TRBD2. The V segment lost 6 bases and the J segment 0 bases; nucleotides outside the gene matches: 6. Germline CDR1 SGHTA, CDR2 FQGTGA. The CDR3 is 16 amino acids.

The rearrangement links TRBV21-1 to TRBJ1-1; the table's D call, TRBD1, has no DNA check behind it. TRBV21-1 is classified as a pseudogene. The CDR3 has 12 residues. The CDR3 region is CASSAGRTEAFF. The CDR3, as DNA: TGTGCCAGCAGCGCAGGCAGGACTGAAGCTTTCTTT.

The chain employs TRBV19 and TRBJ2-5; 9 positions match TRBD2. Germline CDR1 LNHDA, CDR2 SQIVND (reference sequence). Germline trimming cut 6 bases from V and 7 bases from J; bases unmatched to any gene: 3. CDR3 length: 12 residues. The CDR3 DNA reads as TGTGCCAGTAGGGGCGGGGGGGTGACCCAGTACTTC. Translating gives CASRGGGVTQYF.

The rearrangement links TRBV15 to TRBJ2-2; perhaps TRBD1 as D (5 bases). Looked up from germline, CDR1 is LNHNV and CDR2 is YYDKDF (reference sequence). The CDR3 has 15 amino acids. Between the trimmed V and J ends, which lost 1 base and 6 bases, there was a span of 12 bases. CDR3 sequence: CATSRVQGSPGELFF. CDR3 DNA: TGTGCCACCAGCAGAGTTCAGGGCTCCCCCGGGGAGCTGTTTTTT.

The chain has TRBV29-1 and TRBJ2-1; TRBD1 or TRBD2 may be the D gene (6 bases each). The CDR3 runs 12 residues. Germline V lookup: CDR1 SQVTM, CDR2 ANQGSEA. V was trimmed by 4 bases and J by 15 bases, leaving 19 bases between them. Here the CDR3 reads CSVAGAINGRFF. The DNA of the CDR3 is TGCAGCGTTGCGGGGGCCATTAACGGGCGGTTCTTC.

This clone is a singleton in its sample. This chain links TRBV9 with TRBJ2-1, with 8 positions matching TRBD1. This CDR3 has 15 amino acids. The germline V gene has CDR1 SGDLS and CDR2 YYNGEE. The V gene end was trimmed by 2 bases and the J gene end by 3 bases; junction bases not matched to a gene: 4. CDR3 sequence reads: CASSVGTGGYNEQFF. The CDR3 coding sequence is TGTGCCAGCAGCGTCGGAACAGGGGGCTACAATGAGCAGTTCTTC. Based on the CDR3 plus reference TRBV9 and TRBJ2-1, the full variable domain is DSGVTQTPKHLITATGQRVTLRCSPRSGDLSVYWYQQSLDQGLQFLIQYYNGEERAKGNILERFSAQQFPDLHSELNLSSLELGDSALYFCASSVGTGGYNEQFFGPGTRLTVL.

The rearrangement uses TRBV10-3 and TRBJ1-2; 7 bases match TRBD1. The germline V gene encodes CDR1 ENHRY and CDR2 SYGVKD. The CDR3 totals 13 residues. The ends lost 7 bases at V and 4 bases at J; junction bases unmatched: 6. In nucleotides, the CDR3 is TGTGCCATCACCTCGGACAGGCCCTATGGCTACACCTTC. Its translation is CAITSDRPYGYTF.

This rearrangement joins TRBV6-5 to TRBJ1-5; D remains ambiguous. V lost 4 bases, J lost 5 bases, and 6 bases lay in between. CDR3 length: 12 residues. CDR1 and CDR2 from the germline V gene are MNHEY and SVGAGI. The CDR3 bases are TGTGCCAGCAGTTCCCTTGATCAGCCCCAGCATTTT. This encodes CASSSLDQPQHF.

The chain combines TRBV10-3 with TRBJ2-1; the D gene is possibly TRBD2 (6 bases). Trimming took off 8 bases at V and 0 bases at J, with 17 bases between the two ends. This CDR3 is 16 amino acids long. Per germline, CDR1 ENHRY and CDR2 SYGVKD. DNA for the CDR3: TGTGCCATCGGACCCAGGGACTCCAGCTCCTACAATGAGCAGTTCTTC. Protein sequence: CAIGPRDSSSYNEQFF.

The rearrangement links TRBV6-5 to TRBJ1-2; perhaps TRBD1 as D (6 bases). The CDR3 extends over 14 amino acids. V dropped 7 bases and J dropped 4 bases, with 16 bases sitting between them. Germline V lookup: CDR1 MNHEY, CDR2 SVGAGI. The CDR3 nucleotides read TGTGCCAGCAACCGAGGGGGGAGCCTCTATGGCTACACCTTC. This translates into CASNRGGSLYGYTF.

This chain links TRBV5-4 with TRBJ2-7; 9 nucleotides agree with TRBD1. This CDR3 is 14 amino acids long. V lost 3 bases, J lost 5 bases, and 6 bases stayed unmatched. Looked up from germline, CDR1 is SGHNT and CDR2 is YYREEE (reference sequence). The CDR3 DNA reads TGTGCCAGCAGCTCCCGGGACAGGGATAACGAGCAGTACTTC. It yields the protein CASSSRDRDNEQYF.

The chain links TRBV7-2 to TRBJ1-2; no reliable D call. CDR1 is SGHTA, CDR2 FQGNSA, per germline. The CDR3 is 17 amino acids. Trimming removed 4 bases at V and 1 base at J, with 19 bases between. Written as DNA, the CDR3 is TGTGCCAGCAGCTCACAAGGGTGGGAGGCGGGTAACTATGGCTACACCTTC. Amino acids: CASSSQGWEAGNYGYTF.

This rearrangement joins TRBV6-5 to TRBJ1-6; 8 bases map to TRBD1. The CDR3 totals 14 residues. The trim removed 5 bases at V and 10 bases at J, leaving 7 bases unmatched. CDR1 and CDR2 (germline): MNHEY, SVGAGI. The CDR3 DNA reads as TGTGCCAGCAGTGTCCAGGGGGCAGACTCACCCCTCCACTTT. This codes for CASSVQGADSPLHF.